The T cell receptor (beta chain) described here comes from a study of CD8+ T cells in alopecia areata (dated by TCRdb to 2017 to 2018). With regard to the full study: The treated patients, all with moderate-to-severe alopecia areata, were enrolled in an open-label pilot trial of oral tofacitinib given at 5 to 10 mg twice daily. Patients received tofacitinib for 6 to 18 months and were then followed off drug for 6 months to check for delayed response and recurrence. The study used high-throughput TCRbeta sequencing to examine T cell clonal expansion in alopecia areata, in both the C3H/HeJ mouse model and human patients. In humans, TCRbeta sequencing was performed on scalp tissue and on sorted CD4+ and CD8+ peripheral blood T cells from healthy controls and from patients with patchy or totalis/universalis alopecia areata. Biopsies were taken from tofacitinib-treated patients at baseline and again at 4 and 24 weeks into treatment, and several of those patients also had a later scalp biopsy. Scalp clonality was compared among normal scalp (n=4), patchy alopecia areata scalp (n=8), and alopecia totalis/universalis scalp (n=8). RNA came from the PAXgene miRNA kit for fixed scalp, the miRNeasy kit for PBMCs, and the RNeasy kit for mouse skin. TCRbeta CDR3 regions were amplified by immunoSEQ multiplex PCR with 35 Vbeta forward and 13 Jbeta reverse primers.

What the work shows at the level of the full study, not this receptor alone: Compared with normal scalp, lesional scalp, particularly in alopecia totalis/universalis, had higher clonality and more expanded CD8+ clones, which suggests antigenic drive. Unlike mouse skin, which is dominated by gammadelta T cells, normal human skin has resident alphabeta T cells that are also sequenced, and this complicates analysis of the scalp TCR repertoire. TCR sequences shared between patients were less clear than in mice, possibly partly because of HLA diversity in the patient population.

Receptor libraries were prepared by the immunoSEQ multiplex PCR assay. RNA was extracted from all samples and reverse transcribed into cDNA, which served as template for TCR sequencing. SuperScript III was used to make first-strand cDNA, primed with a 2:1 mix of oligo-dT and random hexamers. A synthetic immune receptor repertoire was used to assess amplification bias, and residual bias was removed computationally. The source study handled its data this way. Raw reads were preprocessed to remove errors, and CDR3 was defined by IMGT conventions from the conserved cysteine to phenylalanine. To get clonality, Shannon entropy was normalized by log2 of the number of productive unique TCRs and the result was subtracted from 1. Scalp TCRbeta sequences were cross-referenced with sorted blood CD4 and CD8 repertoires so that the CD4 or CD8 identity of scalp clones could be inferred. In TCRdb, the immuneACCESS table is reduced to in-frame sequences with V and J assigned. These tables do not hold every clone; where another copy was compared, an unresolved V gene accounts for under half, and the others remain unexplained. V, J and clone size reflect that table, while D and trimming were determined from the DNA. The sample table records roughly 250,000 clones; roughly two thirds of these occur just once. Clones ranked in the top ten supply around 1.2% of the sample.

The CDR3 has 14 amino acids, counting the end cysteine and phenylalanine. Left in the record is the CDR3 DNA by itself, 42 bases read in frame from the first base. Relative to germline, V is 2 bases shorter and J is 8 bases shorter, with 11 bases between their ends. The germline V gene provides CDR1 SGHDT and CDR2 YYEEEE. Note on this clone: No cognate antigen has been identified for it. No base quality values were provided; no much bigger clone lies one nucleotide off.

What this sample's time point label stands for: baseline before oral tofacitinib. From alopecia areata patients, peripheral blood was collected along with lesional scalp punch biopsies. PBMCs were isolated by density centrifugation and stained for CD3, CD4 and CD8, and CD4+ and CD8+ T cells were sorted on a FACSAria. The chain employs TRBV5-6 and TRBJ1-6; a tentative D call is TRBD1 (6 bases match). The receptor's source is a human donor with alopecia areata. The specimen was CD4+ T cells sorted from blood, collected at week 0. The DNA reads as follows: TGTGCCAGCAGCTTACGGGGACAACATTCACCCCTCCACTTT. Its protein product is CASSLRGQHSPLHF. When the CDR3 is completed using the reference TRBV5-6 and TRBJ1-6 genes on either side, the full variable domain is DAGVTQSPTHLIKTRGQQVTLRCSPKSGHDTVSWYQQALGQGPQFIFQYYEEEERQRGNFPDRFSGHQFPNYSSELNVNALLLGDSALYLCASSLRGQHSPLHFGNGTRLTVT.